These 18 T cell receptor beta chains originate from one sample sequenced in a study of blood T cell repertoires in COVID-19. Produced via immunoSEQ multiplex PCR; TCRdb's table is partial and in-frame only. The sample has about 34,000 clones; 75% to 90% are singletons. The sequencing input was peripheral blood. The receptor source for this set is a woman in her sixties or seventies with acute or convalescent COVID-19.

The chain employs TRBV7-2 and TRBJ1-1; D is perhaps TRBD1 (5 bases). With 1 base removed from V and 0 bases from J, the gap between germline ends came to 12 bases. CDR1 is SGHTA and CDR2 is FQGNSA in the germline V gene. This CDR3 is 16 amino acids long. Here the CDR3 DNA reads TGTGCCAGCAGCTTAGTACCCACGACAGTGAACACTGAAGCTTTCTTT. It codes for CASSLVPTTVNTEAFF.

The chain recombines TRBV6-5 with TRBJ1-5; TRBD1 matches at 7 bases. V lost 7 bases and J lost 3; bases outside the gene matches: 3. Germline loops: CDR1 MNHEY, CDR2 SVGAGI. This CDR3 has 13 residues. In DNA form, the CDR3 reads TGTGCCAGCATGGACAGGTTCAATCAGCCCCAGCATTTT. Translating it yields CASMDRFNQPQHF.

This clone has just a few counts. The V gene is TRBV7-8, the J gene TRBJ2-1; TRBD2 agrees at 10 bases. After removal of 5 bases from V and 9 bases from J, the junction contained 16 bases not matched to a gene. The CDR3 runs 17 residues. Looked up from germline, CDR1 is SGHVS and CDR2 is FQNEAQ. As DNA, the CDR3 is TGTGCCAGCAGCCCAGGGATTGGAGCGGGGGGGTTCAGTGAGCAGTTCTTC. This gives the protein CASSPGIGAGGFSEQFF.

CDR3 coding DNA: TGTGCCAGCAGTTTGTACCCAGGAGGCGGGGAGCTGTTTTTT. Translating it yields CASSLYPGGGELFF. V is TRBV27 and J is TRBJ2-2; TRBD2 might be the D (5 bases). The germline gives CDR1 MNHEY, CDR2 SMNVEV (reference sequence). Trimming left V 3 bases short and J 7 bases short, with 12 bases between. CDR3 length: 14 amino acids.

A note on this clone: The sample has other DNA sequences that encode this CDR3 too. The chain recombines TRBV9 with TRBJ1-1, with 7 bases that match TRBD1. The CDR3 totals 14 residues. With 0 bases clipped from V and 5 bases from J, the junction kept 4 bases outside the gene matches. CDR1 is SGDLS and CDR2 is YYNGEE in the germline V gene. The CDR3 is CASSVVSGGTEAFF. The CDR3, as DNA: TGTGCCAGCAGCGTAGTCTCAGGGGGAACTGAAGCTTTCTTT.

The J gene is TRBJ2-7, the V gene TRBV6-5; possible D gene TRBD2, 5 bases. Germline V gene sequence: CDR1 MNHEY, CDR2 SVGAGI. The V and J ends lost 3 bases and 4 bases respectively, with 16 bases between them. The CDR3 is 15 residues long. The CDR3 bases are TGTGCCAGCAGTTATAGTACGGGAAGTGTATACGAGCAGTACTTC. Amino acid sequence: CASSYSTGSVYEQYF.

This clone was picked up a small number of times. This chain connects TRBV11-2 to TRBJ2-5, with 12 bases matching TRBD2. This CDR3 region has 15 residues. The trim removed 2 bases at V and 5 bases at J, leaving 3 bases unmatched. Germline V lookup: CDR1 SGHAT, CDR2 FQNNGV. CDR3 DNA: TGTGCCAGCAGCTTACAGACTAGCGGGAGCGAGACCCAGTACTTC. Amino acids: CASSLQTSGSETQYF.

CDR3 amino acids: CASSGQFSYEQYF. The CDR3 coding sequence is TGTGCCAGCAGTGGACAGTTCTCCTACGAGCAGTACTTC. The rearrangement links TRBV2 to TRBJ2-7, with D perhaps TRBD1 (5 bases). The V end lost 4 bases, the J end lost 0 bases, and 7 bases lay between the germline ends. The CDR3 loop spans 13 amino acids. The germline V gene encodes CDR1 SNHLY and CDR2 FYNNEI.

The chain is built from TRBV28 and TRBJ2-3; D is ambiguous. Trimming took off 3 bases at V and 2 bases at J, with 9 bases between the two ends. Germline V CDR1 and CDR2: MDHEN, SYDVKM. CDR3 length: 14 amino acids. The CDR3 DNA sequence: TGTGCCAGCAGTTTTGGAGTCGTCACAGATACGCAGTATTTT. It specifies CASSFGVVTDTQYF.

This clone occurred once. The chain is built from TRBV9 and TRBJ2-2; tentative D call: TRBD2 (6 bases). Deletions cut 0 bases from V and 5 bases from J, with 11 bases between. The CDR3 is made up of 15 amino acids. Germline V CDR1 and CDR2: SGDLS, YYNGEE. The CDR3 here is CASSVGGRGTGELFF. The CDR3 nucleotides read TGTGCCAGCAGCGTAGGAGGGCGGGGAACCGGGGAGCTGTTTTTT.

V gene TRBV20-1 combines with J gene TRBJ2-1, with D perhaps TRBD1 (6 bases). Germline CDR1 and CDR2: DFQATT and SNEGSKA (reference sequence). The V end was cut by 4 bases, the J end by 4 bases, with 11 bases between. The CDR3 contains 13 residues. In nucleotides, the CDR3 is TGCAGTGCTACTGACAGGCCGTACAATGAGCAGTTCTTC. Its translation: CSATDRPYNEQFF.

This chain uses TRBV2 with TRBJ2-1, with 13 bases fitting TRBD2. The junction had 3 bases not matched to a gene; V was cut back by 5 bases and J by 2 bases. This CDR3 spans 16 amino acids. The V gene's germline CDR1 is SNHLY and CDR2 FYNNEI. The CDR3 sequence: CASSSGLAGAYNEQFF. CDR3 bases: TGTGCCAGCAGTTCCGGACTAGCGGGGGCCTACAATGAGCAGTTCTTC.

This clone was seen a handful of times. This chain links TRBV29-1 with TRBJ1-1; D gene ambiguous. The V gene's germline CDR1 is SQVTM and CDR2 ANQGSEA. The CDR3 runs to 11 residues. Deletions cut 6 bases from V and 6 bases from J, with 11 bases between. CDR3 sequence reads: CSVPGLAEAFF. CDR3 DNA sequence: TGCAGCGTCCCAGGATTGGCTGAAGCTTTCTTT.

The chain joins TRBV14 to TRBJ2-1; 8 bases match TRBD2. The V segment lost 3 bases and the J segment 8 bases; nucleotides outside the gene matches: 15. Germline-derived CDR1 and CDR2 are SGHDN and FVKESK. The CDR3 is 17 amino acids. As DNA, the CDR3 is TGTGCCAGCAGCCATAGGAAGCGGGGGAAAGAGAGGGATGAGCAGTTCTTC. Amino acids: CASSHRKRGKERDEQFF.

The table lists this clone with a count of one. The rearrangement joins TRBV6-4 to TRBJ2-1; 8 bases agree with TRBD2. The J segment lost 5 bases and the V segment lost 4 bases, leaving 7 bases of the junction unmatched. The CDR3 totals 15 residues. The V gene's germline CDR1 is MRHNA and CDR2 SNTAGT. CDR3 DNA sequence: TGTGCCAGCAGTGTTTATAGCGGGATCAACAATGAGCAGTTCTTC. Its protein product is CASSVYSGINNEQFF.

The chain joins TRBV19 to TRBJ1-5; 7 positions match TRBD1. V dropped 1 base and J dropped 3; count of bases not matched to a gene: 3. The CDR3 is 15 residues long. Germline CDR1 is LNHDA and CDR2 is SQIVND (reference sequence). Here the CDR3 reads CASSIGGTDNQPQHF. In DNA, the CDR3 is TGTGCCAGTAGTATAGGAGGGACAGACAATCAGCCCCAGCATTTT.

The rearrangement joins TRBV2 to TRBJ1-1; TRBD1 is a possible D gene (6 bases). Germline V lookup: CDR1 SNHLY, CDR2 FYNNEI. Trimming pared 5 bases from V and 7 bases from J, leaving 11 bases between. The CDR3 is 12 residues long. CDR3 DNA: TGTGCCAGCAGTAATACAGGGTATGAAGCTTTCTTT. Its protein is CASSNTGYEAFF.

The CDR3 region has the DNA TGCGCCAGCAGCTTGGATTTGGGGGGATTGACTGAAGCTTTCTTT. Translated, it gives CASSLDLGGLTEAFF. V is TRBV5-1 and J is TRBJ1-1; TRBD1 is a possible D gene (5 bases). Germline values: CDR1 SGHRS, CDR2 YFSETQ. The CDR3 is made up of 15 amino acids. V lost 0 bases to trimming and J lost 5 bases, with 14 bases between them.